This T cell receptor beta chain was recorded in a study of CD8+ T cells in alopecia areata. As the sequencing template, cDNA was produced by extracting RNA and reverse transcribing it. Profiling relied on immunoSEQ multiplex PCR, and the TCRdb table lists in-frame clones only, not all of them. The sample yields roughly 100,000 clones, 55% seen once. Investigators sorted PBMCs to obtain both CD4+ and CD8+ T cells. Germline V CDR1 and CDR2: MGHRA, YSYEKL. The CDR3 has 14 amino acids. Regarding the study as a whole: Compared with normal scalp, lesional scalp had higher clonality and more expanded CD8+ clones. Normal-skin resident alphabeta T cells also appear among scalp sample sequences. Although TCR sharing was seen in mice, sharing across patients was less clear, possibly for HLA-related reasons.

This clone was detected a few times. Its antigen is unknown. One end of the junction varies from germline; a read error may be responsible. The sequenced sample consisted of CD4+ T cells sorted from blood. The chain employs TRBV4-1 and TRBJ1-4; D perhaps matches TRBD1 (5 bases). The sequence was obtained from a human donor in good health. This CDR3 reads CASSEDRTNEKLFF. CDR3 DNA: TGCGCCAGCAGCGAAGACAGAACTAATGAAAAACTGTTTTTT.